Following are 25 T cell receptor beta chains from one sample sequenced in a study of cytomegalovirus exposure and HLA in healthy donors. 60 Vbeta and 13 Jbeta primers were used in PCR. Sequenced by immunoSEQ multiplex PCR; TCRdb stores in-frame clones only, minus some. The sample consists of 200,000 or so clones, around 83% of them appearing once. Sequences were obtained from PBMCs. The source of these receptors is a woman younger than 35 in good health and CMV-seronegative.

V is TRBV6-5 and J is TRBJ2-1, with 9 bases aligning to TRBD2. This CDR3 is 14 amino acids long. Germline CDR1 reads MNHEY; CDR2 reads SVGAGI. J was trimmed by 10 bases and V by 6 bases; bases with no gene match: 10. The CDR3 is CASRPSGGFEEQFF. CDR3 DNA: TGTGCCAGCAGACCCAGCGGGGGGTTCGAGGAGCAGTTCTTC.

The sample holds a few counts of this clone. The rearrangement joins TRBV6-5 to TRBJ2-7; TRBD1 matches at 11 bases. J was trimmed by 6 bases and V by 5 bases; bases with no gene match: 3. Germline V gives CDR1 MNHEY, CDR2 SVGAGI. This CDR3 contains 13 residues. CDR3 sequence: CASSGTGGGEQYF. The CDR3 DNA reads as TGTGCCAGCAGTGGGACAGGGGGTGGCGAGCAGTACTTC.

The chain links TRBV9 to TRBJ2-1, with 9 bases aligning to TRBD2. This CDR3 is built from 17 residues. V gave up 0 bases and J gave up 8 bases; unmatched junction bases: 12. Germline V gives CDR1 SGDLS, CDR2 YYNGEE. CDR3 residues: CASSVGALAGVEDEQFF. CDR3 bases: TGTGCCAGCAGCGTAGGCGCTTTAGCGGGAGTTGAGGATGAGCAGTTCTTC.

The CDR3, as DNA: TGCGCCAGCAGCTTGGTGGGGGCAAGCATGAACACTGAAGCTTTCTTT. Protein: CASSLVGASMNTEAFF. The rearrangement joins TRBV5-1 to TRBJ1-1; maybe TRBD1 (6 bases). This CDR3 is built from 16 residues. Trimming took off 0 bases at V and 0 bases at J, with 12 bases between the two ends. The V gene's germline CDR1 is SGHRS and CDR2 YFSETQ.

V usage is TRBV2 and J usage is TRBJ2-5, with TRBD1 identical over 8 bases. CDR3 length: 13 amino acids. V was clipped by 6 bases and J by 5 bases; unmatched bases: 5. Germline CDR1 SNHLY, CDR2 FYNNEI. The CDR3 DNA reads as TGTGCCAGCAGGCAGGGGGCGGTTGAGACCCAGTACTTC. Translation gives CASRQGAVETQYF.

The chain employs TRBV6-6 and TRBJ1-1; D may be TRBD1 (5 bases). CDR1 is MNHNY, CDR2 SVGAGI, per germline (reference sequence). V lost 6 bases and J 5 bases, leaving 13 bases between the germline ends. The CDR3 is 13 residues long. The CDR3 reads CASSRGGGTEAFF. CDR3 in DNA: TGTGCCAGCAGCCGAGGCGGGGGAACTGAAGCTTTCTTT.

This rearrangement joins TRBV5-1 to TRBJ2-5, with D possibly being TRBD1 (5 bases). From germline, CDR1 is SGHRS and CDR2 YFSETQ. Trimming removed 5 bases at V and 4 bases at J, with 15 bases between. The CDR3 loop spans 14 amino acids. The CDR3: CASSLGAIGETQYF. The CDR3 DNA sequence: TGCGCCAGCAGTCTAGGGGCCATCGGAGAGACCCAGTACTTC.

V is TRBV7-9 and J is TRBJ1-2, with a weak D call TRBD1 (6 bases). V gave up 0 bases and J gave up 5 bases, with 7 bases separating them. Germline assignment: CDR1 SEHNR and CDR2 FQNEAQ (reference sequence). The CDR3 extends over 13 amino acids. In DNA, the CDR3 is TGTGCCAGCAGCTTAGCGCAGGGGTATGGCTACACCTTC. Its translation: CASSLAQGYGYTF.

The V call is TRBV11-2, the J call TRBJ2-1; the match to TRBD2 covers 8 bases. This CDR3 spans 15 amino acids. V lost 2 bases to trimming and J lost 7 bases; unmatched junction nucleotides: 7. From germline, CDR1 is SGHAT and CDR2 FQNNGV. Here the CDR3 reads CASSLWAGGGNEQFF. CDR3 coding DNA: TGTGCCAGCAGCTTATGGGCGGGAGGAGGTAATGAGCAGTTCTTC.

V and J are TRBV5-8 and TRBJ2-7; D not resolved. This CDR3 has 12 amino acids. V was shortened by 2 bases and J by 4 bases, with 7 bases between the two germline ends. Germline lookup yields CDR1 SGHTS and CDR2 YDEGEE. The CDR3 nucleotides read TGTGCCAGCAGCTTTAACCGGTACGAGCAGTACTTC. Its translation is CASSFNRYEQYF.

V and J are TRBV18 and TRBJ1-1, with D maybe TRBD1 (6 bases). CDR3 size: 17 residues. Deletions cut 4 bases from V and 4 bases from J, with 22 bases between. Germline lookup yields CDR1 KGHSH and CDR2 LQKENI. The CDR3 bases are TGTGCCAGCTCACGAGACGCGGCCCTCCTAGGGGGCACTGAAGCTTTCTTT. This encodes CASSRDAALLGGTEAFF.

The gene calls are TRBV19 and TRBJ2-7, with 10 nucleotides matching TRBD2. V was clipped by 4 bases and J by 3 bases; unmatched bases: 6. Germline lookup yields CDR1 LNHDA and CDR2 SQIVND (reference sequence). The CDR3 covers 15 residues. Written as DNA, the CDR3 is TGTGCCAGTAGTACCGGGACTAGCGTTTTCTACGAGCAGTACTTC. Amino acids: CASSTGTSVFYEQYF.

The J gene is TRBJ2-1, the V gene TRBV27, with a tentative D call TRBD2 (6 bases). The CDR3 consists of 11 residues. With 6 bases removed from V and 7 bases from J, the gap between germline ends came to 7 bases. CDR1 and CDR2 (germline): MNHEY, SMNVEV (reference sequence). The CDR3 region has the DNA TGTGCCAGCAGGGCGGGGAATGAGCAGTTCTTC. Its translation: CASRAGNEQFF.

This chain connects TRBV28 to TRBJ2-2; 10 bases match TRBD1. V trimming: 3 bases; J trimming: 7 bases; junction bases outside the gene matches: 2. CDR1 is MDHEN, CDR2 SYDVKM, per germline. The CDR3 runs to 14 residues. Here the CDR3 reads CASSLTGGFGELFF. The CDR3 DNA sequence: TGTGCCAGCAGTTTGACAGGGGGCTTCGGGGAGCTGTTTTTT.

This clone has just a few counts. The chain has TRBV15 and TRBJ2-1, with a weak D call TRBD2 (6 bases). V was trimmed by 5 bases and J by 5 bases, leaving 13 bases between them. The CDR3 spans 14 residues. CDR1 is LNHNV and CDR2 is YYDKDF in the germline V gene (reference sequence). The CDR3 sequence: CATSYGSGDNEQFF. The CDR3 DNA follows: TGTGCCACCAGCTACGGTTCGGGGGACAATGAGCAGTTCTTC.

The V call is TRBV7-2, the J call TRBJ2-7, with 8 bases matching TRBD2. The CDR3 spans 16 residues. Germline CDR1 reads SGHTA; CDR2 reads FQGNSA. V shed 5 bases, J shed 0 bases, and the junction held 9 bases outside the gene matches. CDR3 nucleotide sequence: TGTGCCAGCAGCAAAGCGGGGGCGGGACCCTCCTACGAGCAGTACTTC. Protein product: CASSKAGAGPSYEQYF.

The chain links TRBV7-9 to TRBJ1-5, with D possibly being TRBD1 (5 bases). The CDR3 is 15 amino acids. Trimming shortened V by 1 base and J by 0 bases, and 7 bases separated the two germline ends. CDR1 is SEHNR and CDR2 is FQNEAQ in the germline V gene (reference sequence). The CDR3 is CASSLGQGSNQPQHF. CDR3 coding DNA: TGTGCCAGCAGCTTAGGGCAGGGTAGCAATCAGCCCCAGCATTTT.

The rearrangement links TRBV9 to TRBJ2-7, with TRBD1 matching 9 bases. The CDR3 runs to 14 residues. The V and J ends lost 0 bases and 5 bases, in that order; junction bases with no gene match: 3. Germline V lookup: CDR1 SGDLS, CDR2 YYNGEE. The CDR3 spells CASSVAGTGNEQYF. The CDR3 nucleotides are TGTGCCAGCAGCGTAGCTGGGACAGGGAACGAGCAGTACTTC.

The CDR3 is CASSLGAGGNLYEQYF. The CDR3 coding sequence is TGCGCCAGCAGCTTAGGCGCGGGGGGCAACTTGTACGAGCAGTACTTC. This chain uses TRBV5-1 with TRBJ2-7; 8 bases fit TRBD2. The germline gives CDR1 SGHRS, CDR2 YFSETQ. CDR3 length: 16 residues. J gave up 4 bases and V 2 bases, and 11 bases lay outside the gene matches.

V and J are TRBV28 and TRBJ2-1, with 9 bases fitting TRBD2. The CDR3 spans 17 residues. V trimming: 3 bases; J trimming: 6 bases; junction bases outside the gene matches: 12. The V gene's germline CDR1 is MDHEN and CDR2 SYDVKM. The CDR3 is CASSLWLAGLSTNEQFF. The CDR3 nucleotides read TGTGCCAGCAGTTTGTGGCTAGCGGGGCTCAGCACCAATGAGCAGTTCTTC.

The J gene is TRBJ1-1, the V gene TRBV28, with D possibly matching TRBD1 (6 bases). Germline lookup yields CDR1 MDHEN and CDR2 SYDVKM. CDR3 length: 15 amino acids. V shed 1 base and J shed 0 bases, with 9 bases lying between them. CDR3 loop: CASSLLRGMNTEAFF. The CDR3 nucleotides are TGTGCCAGCAGTTTATTGAGGGGGATGAACACTGAAGCTTTCTTT.

The CDR3 protein is CASSAVRTGEETQYF. The CDR3 DNA follows: TGTGCCAGCAGTGCGGTAAGGACAGGAGAAGAGACCCAGTACTTC. The chain carries TRBV2 and TRBJ2-5, with 7 positions matching TRBD1. This CDR3 is built from 15 residues. Germline V gene lookup returns CDR1 SNHLY and CDR2 FYNNEI. Trimming removed 4 bases from V and 3 bases from J; junction bases left unmatched: 8. Using reference TRBV2 and TRBJ2-5 for the parts outside the CDR3, the full variable domain is EPEVTQTPSHQVTQMGQEVILRCVPISNHLYFYWYRQILGQKVEFLVSFYNNEISEKSEIFDDQFSVERPDGSNFTLKIRSTKLEDSAMYFCASSAVRTGEETQYFGPGTRLLVL.

This clone was seen a handful of times. The rearrangement uses TRBV27 and TRBJ1-1, with D perhaps TRBD1 (5 bases). Trimming removed 6 bases from V and 8 bases from J, with 10 bases in between. This CDR3 comprises 11 residues. Per germline, CDR1 MNHEY and CDR2 SMNVEV (reference sequence). CDR3 coding DNA: TGTGCCAGCAGGCTCGGGGGAGAAGCTTTCTTT. It specifies CASRLGGEAFF.

This chain links TRBV7-9 with TRBJ1-5; D ambiguous. The V end lost 4 bases, the J end lost 2 bases, and 6 bases lay between the germline ends. This CDR3 has 13 residues. Germline V gene data show CDR1 as SEHNR and CDR2 as FQNEAQ (reference sequence). In DNA form, the CDR3 reads TGTGCCAGCAGCTCGGGAGGCAATCAGCCCCAGCATTTT. As protein: CASSSGGNQPQHF.

V gene TRBV30 combines with J gene TRBJ2-3; 12 nucleotides agree with TRBD1. The CDR3 covers 13 residues. Looked up from germline, CDR1 is GTSNPN and CDR2 is SVGIG (reference sequence). V was clipped by 7 bases and J by 4 bases; unmatched bases: 3. The CDR3 spells CAFGTGGADTQYF. CDR3 in DNA: TGTGCCTTCGGGACAGGGGGCGCAGATACGCAGTATTTT.